These 2 T cell receptor beta chains came from one sample sequenced in a study of spatial heterogeneity in lung cancer. A single record per CDR3 protein comes from TCRdb applying MiXCR to the 5' RACE reads. The table lists over 5,500 distinct CDR3 sequences, around a sixth of them singletons. Sample time point: sample taken at primary tumor resection. The starting material was normal lung tissue next to the tumor, obtained at surgery. These receptors came from a male donor with early-stage non-small cell lung cancer.

This clonotype counts as medium-sized (0.01 to 0.1%). The rearrangement uses TRBV15 and TRBJ1-1; TRBD1 matches 8 bases. V shed 5 bases and J 2 bases; nucleotides not matched to a gene: 4. Germline CDR1 and CDR2: LNHNV and YYDKDF (reference sequence). The CDR3 is 14 residues long. DNA for the CDR3: TGTGCCACCAGCGAAACAGGGGGTAACACTGAAGCTTTCTTT. Amino acids: CATSETGGNTEAFF.

The genes are TRBV27 and TRBJ2-1; D is undetermined. CDR1 is MNHEY, CDR2 SMNVEV, per germline (reference sequence). This CDR3 region has 13 residues. V was clipped by 3 bases and J by 13 bases, with 16 bases between them. The CDR3 DNA follows: TGTGCCAGCAGTTTCTCCGACTCCTCCCAACAGTTCTTC. Protein sequence: CASSFSDSSQQFF.